This T cell receptor (beta chain) is from a study of cytomegalovirus exposure and HLA in healthy donors. Sequenced by immunoSEQ multiplex PCR; TCRdb stores in-frame clones only, minus some. The sample contains about 130,000 clones, about 94% of which appear only once. This CDR3 is built from 17 residues. Trimming removed 1 base from V and 4 bases from J; junction bases left unmatched: 9. CDR1 is SGHNT and CDR2 is YYREEE in the germline V gene (reference sequence). The chain recombines TRBV5-4 with TRBJ2-3, with 10 bases lining up with TRBD2. Sequencing input: PBMCs. The receptor comes from a woman aged 18-29 years in good health and CMV-seronegative. Here the CDR3 reads CASSLKRSGGASDTQYF. The CDR3 DNA follows: TGTGCCAGCAGCTTGAAGAGGAGCGGGGGGGCGTCAGATACGCAGTATTTT.